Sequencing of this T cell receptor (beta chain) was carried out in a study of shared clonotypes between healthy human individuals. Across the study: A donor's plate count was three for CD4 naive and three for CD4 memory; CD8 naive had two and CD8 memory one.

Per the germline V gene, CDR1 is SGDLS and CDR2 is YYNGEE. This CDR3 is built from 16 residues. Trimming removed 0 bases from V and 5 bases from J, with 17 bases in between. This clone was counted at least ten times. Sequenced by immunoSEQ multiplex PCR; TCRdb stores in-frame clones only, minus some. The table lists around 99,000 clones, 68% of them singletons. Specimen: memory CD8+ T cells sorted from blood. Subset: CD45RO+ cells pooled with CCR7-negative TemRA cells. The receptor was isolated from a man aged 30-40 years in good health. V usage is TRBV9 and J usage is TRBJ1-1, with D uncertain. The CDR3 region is CASSVEALGVATEAFF. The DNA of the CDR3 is TGTGCCAGCAGCGTAGAGGCTCTGGGAGTCGCAACTGAAGCTTTCTTT.